The clone carrying this TCR beta chain was observed many times. Antigen specificity is unknown. These data are taken from a study of spatial heterogeneity in lung cancer. Points from the study as a whole: Intratumoral expanded alpha and beta TCR counts were found to track tumor mutation counts.

TCRdb recomputed calls from the 5' RACE reads with MiXCR, one row per CDR3 protein. The sample comprises about 21,000 distinct CDR3 sequences, approximately 3% of which are singletons, and 7.7% rests with the top ten. The time point: sample taken at primary tumor resection. Sequencing covered unsorted whole RNA taken from tumor, nontumor lung or frozen PBMC. The CDR3 has 14 residues. V shed 3 bases and J 5 bases; nucleotides not matched to a gene: 2. In germline, CDR1 is SGHRS, CDR2 YFSETQ. This sequence joins TRBV5-1 and TRBJ1-4, with TRBD1 identical over 9 bases. The TCR was taken from a male donor with early-stage non-small cell lung cancer. Sequences were derived from lung tumor tissue, sampled at surgery. The CDR3 DNA follows: TGCGCCAGCAGCTACGGACAGGGGAATGAAAAACTGTTTTTT. This sequence encodes CASSYGQGNEKLFF.